This TCR beta chain was obtained from a study of identifying expanded T cells in peripheral blood. Study-wide findings and caveats: Approximately 2-week clone count variance significantly increased as total template count grew. Differentially abundant clones: roughly 1.3 between replicates, about 15 at roughly 2 weeks, over 18 at four.

This clone was detected a few times. Its antigen is currently unknown. Germline loops: CDR1 SGHTS, CDR2 YDEGEE. This CDR3 region has 15 residues. J lost 5 bases, V lost 3 bases, and 6 bases had no gene match. No infections or other immune events were documented during collection. Sequencing was performed with immunoSEQ multiplex PCR; in TCRdb, only in-frame clones are kept and a portion is missing. The sample yields 65,000 to 95,000 clones, about 90% seen once. The TCR was taken from a person aged 18 to 70 in good health. Sequencing input: blood. The chain carries TRBV5-8 and TRBJ2-1, with 9 bases aligning to TRBD1. CDR3 residues: CASSSPRTGDNEQFF. DNA for the CDR3: TGTGCCAGCAGCTCGCCGAGGACAGGGGACAATGAGCAGTTCTTC.